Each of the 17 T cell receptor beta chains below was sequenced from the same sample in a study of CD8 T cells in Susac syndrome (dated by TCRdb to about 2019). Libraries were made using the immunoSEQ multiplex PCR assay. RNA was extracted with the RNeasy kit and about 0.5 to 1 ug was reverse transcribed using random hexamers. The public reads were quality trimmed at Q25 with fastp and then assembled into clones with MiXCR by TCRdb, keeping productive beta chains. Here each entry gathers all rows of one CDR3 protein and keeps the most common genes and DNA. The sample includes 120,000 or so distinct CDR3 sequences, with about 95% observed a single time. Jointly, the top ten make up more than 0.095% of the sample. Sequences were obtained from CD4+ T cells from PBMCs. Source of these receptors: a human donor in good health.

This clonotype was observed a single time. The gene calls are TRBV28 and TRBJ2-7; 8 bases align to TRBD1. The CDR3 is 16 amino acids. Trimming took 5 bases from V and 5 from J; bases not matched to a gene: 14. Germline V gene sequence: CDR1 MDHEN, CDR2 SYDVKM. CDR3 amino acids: CASSPHKAGGTDEQYF. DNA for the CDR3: TGTGCCAGCAGTCCCCACAAAGCAGGGGGCACGGACGAGCAGTACTTC.

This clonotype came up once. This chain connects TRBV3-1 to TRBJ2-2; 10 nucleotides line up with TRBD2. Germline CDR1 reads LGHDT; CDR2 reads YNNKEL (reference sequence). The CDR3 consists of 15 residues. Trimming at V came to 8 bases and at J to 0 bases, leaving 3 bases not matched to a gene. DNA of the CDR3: TGTGCCAGCCGAACTAGCGGGGCGAACACCGGGGAGCTGTTTTTT. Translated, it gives CASRTSGANTGELFF.

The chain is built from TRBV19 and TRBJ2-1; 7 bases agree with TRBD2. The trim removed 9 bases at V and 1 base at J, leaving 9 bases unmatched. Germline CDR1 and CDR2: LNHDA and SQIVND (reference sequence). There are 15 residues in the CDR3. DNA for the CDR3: TGTGCCAGCGGCGAGTGGGGGGGTTCCTACAATGAGCAGTTCTTC. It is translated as CASGEWGGSYNEQFF.

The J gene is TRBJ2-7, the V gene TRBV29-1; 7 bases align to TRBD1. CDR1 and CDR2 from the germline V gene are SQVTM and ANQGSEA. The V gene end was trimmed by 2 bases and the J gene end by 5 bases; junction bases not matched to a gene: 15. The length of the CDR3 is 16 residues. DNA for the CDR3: TGCAGCGTTGAACTTGGGGCCCGACAGGGAGACAACGAGCAGTACTTC. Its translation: CSVELGARQGDNEQYF.

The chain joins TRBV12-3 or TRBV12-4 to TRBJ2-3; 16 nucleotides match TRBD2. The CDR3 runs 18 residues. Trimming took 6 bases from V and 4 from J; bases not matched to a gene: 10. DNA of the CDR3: TGTGCCAGCAGCCCAGGGACTAGCGGGAGGGCCGGGGCAGATACGCAGTATTTT. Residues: CASSPGTSGRAGADTQYF.

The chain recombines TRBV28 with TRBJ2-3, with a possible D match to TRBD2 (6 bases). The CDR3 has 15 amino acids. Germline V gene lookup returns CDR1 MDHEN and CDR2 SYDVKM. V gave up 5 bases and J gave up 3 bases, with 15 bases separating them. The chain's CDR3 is CASSPVGRGTDTQYF. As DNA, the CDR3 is TGTGCCAGCAGTCCAGTCGGGAGAGGTACAGATACGCAGTATTTT.

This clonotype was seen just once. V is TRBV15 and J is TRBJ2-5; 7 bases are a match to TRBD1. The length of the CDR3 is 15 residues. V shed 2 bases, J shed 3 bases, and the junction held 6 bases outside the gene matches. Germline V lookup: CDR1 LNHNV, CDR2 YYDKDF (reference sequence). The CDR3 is CATSRSTGTKETQYF. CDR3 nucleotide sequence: TGTGCCACCAGCAGATCGACAGGGACCAAAGAGACCCAGTACTTC.

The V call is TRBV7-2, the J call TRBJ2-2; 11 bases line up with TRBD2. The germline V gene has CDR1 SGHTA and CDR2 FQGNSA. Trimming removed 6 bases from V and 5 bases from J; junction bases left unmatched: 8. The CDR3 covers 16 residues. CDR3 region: CASRLLAGGGTGELFF. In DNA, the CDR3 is TGTGCCAGCAGGTTGCTAGCGGGAGGTGGAACCGGGGAGCTGTTTTTT.

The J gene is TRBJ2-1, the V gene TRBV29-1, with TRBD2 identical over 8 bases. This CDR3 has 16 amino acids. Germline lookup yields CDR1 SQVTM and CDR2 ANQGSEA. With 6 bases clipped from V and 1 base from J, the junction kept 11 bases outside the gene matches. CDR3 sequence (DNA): TGCAGCGTCCAAAGGGGTAGCGGGACGTCCTACAATGAGCAGTTCTTC. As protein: CSVQRGSGTSYNEQFF.

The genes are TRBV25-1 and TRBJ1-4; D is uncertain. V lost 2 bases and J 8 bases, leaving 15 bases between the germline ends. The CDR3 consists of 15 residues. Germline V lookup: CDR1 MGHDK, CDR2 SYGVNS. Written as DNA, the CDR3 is TGTGCCAGCAGTGAAAAAGGCTACGTAAGCGAAAAACTGTTTTTT. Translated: CASSEKGYVSEKLFF.

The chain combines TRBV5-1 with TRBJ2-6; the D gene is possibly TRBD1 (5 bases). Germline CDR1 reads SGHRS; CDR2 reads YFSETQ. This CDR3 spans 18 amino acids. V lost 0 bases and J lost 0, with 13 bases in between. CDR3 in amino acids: CASSLGVQGHSGANVLTF. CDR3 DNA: TGCGCCAGCAGCTTGGGGGTGCAGGGTCACTCTGGGGCCAACGTCCTGACTTTC.

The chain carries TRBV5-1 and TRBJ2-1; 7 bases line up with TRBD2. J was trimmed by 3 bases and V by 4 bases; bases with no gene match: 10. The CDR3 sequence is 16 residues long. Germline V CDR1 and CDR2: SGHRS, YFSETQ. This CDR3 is CASSEGSSGGYNEQFF. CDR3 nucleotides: TGCGCCAGCAGCGAAGGGTCTAGCGGAGGCTACAATGAGCAGTTCTTC.

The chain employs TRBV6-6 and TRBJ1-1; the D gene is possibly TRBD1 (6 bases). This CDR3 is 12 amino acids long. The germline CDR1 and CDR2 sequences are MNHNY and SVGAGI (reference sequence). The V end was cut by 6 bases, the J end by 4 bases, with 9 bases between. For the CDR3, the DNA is TGTGCCAGCAGACAGGGTCCCACTGAAGCTTTCTTT. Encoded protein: CASRQGPTEAFF.

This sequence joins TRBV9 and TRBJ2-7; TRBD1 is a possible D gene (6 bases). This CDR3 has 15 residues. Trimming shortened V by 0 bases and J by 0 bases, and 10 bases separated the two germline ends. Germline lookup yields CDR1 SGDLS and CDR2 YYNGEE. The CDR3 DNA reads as TGTGCCAGCAGCGTAGAGCAGGGGATCTCCTACGAGCAGTACTTC. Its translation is CASSVEQGISYEQYF.

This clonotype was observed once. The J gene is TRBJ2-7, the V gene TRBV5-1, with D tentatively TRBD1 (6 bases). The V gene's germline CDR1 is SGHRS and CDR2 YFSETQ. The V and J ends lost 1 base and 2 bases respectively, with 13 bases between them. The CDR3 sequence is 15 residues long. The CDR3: CASSLQGPTAYEQYF. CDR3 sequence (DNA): TGCGCCAGCAGCTTGCAGGGGCCGACCGCCTACGAGCAGTACTTC.

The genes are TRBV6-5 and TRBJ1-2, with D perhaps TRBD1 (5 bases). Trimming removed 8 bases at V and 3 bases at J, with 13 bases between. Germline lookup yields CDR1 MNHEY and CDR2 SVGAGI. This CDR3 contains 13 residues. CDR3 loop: CASGQGFDYGYTF. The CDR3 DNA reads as TGTGCCAGCGGCCAGGGTTTTGACTATGGCTACACCTTC.

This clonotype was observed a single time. The CDR3 region is CATTPGREGSTGELFF. The CDR3 DNA reads TGTGCCACCACCCCCGGGCGGGAGGGGTCAACCGGGGAGCTGTTTTTT. The V gene is TRBV24-1, the J gene TRBJ2-2; 9 positions agree with TRBD2. Germline CDR1 KGHDR, CDR2 SFDVKD. The CDR3 has 16 residues. V shed 8 bases, J shed 5 bases, and the junction held 11 bases outside the gene matches.